The rows below give T cell receptor beta chains drawn from one sample of a study of CD8 T cells in Susac syndrome. TCRdb reanalysed the immunoSEQ multiplex PCR reads using MiXCR and keeps one entry per CDR3 protein. The sample lists some 130,000 distinct CDR3 sequences, roughly 94% occurring once. Sequencing input: CD4+ T cells from PBMCs. The receptor source for this set is a human donor with multiple sclerosis. Both conserved end residues are part of each CDR3. A D gene is named only where the DNA matches it firmly. Clone sizes are given selectively: once, few, many, or a class where the clone is expanded.

TRBV12-3/TRBV12-4,TRBD1,NA,TRBJ2-5,TGTGCCAGCAGCCCAGCGACAGGGGGCGCAGAGACCCAGTACTTC,CASSPATGGAETQYF
TRBV10-3,NA,NA,TRBJ1-3,TGTGCCATCAGTGACGGGAGCTCTGGAAACACCATATATTTT,CAISDGSSGNTIYF
TRBV27,NA,NA,TRBJ1-5,TGTGCCAGCAGTTCAAGAGGAGGGTATCAGCCCCAGCATTTT,CASSSRGGYQPQHF
TRBV6-1,NA,NA,TRBJ2-1,TGTGCCAGCACCCGCAGTGGCTCGCCAAGGTCCAATGAGCAGTTCTTC,CASTRSGSPRSNEQFF
TRBV30,NA,NA,TRBJ2-5,TGTGCCTGGAGTGGGATGAATAGGGCCCAGTACTTC,CAWSGMNRAQYF
TRBV30,TRBD1,NA,TRBJ2-2,TGTGCCTGGAGTCGGCAGGGGGCCGGGGAGCTGTTTTTT,CAWSRQGAGELFF
TRBV19,NA,once,TRBJ2-2,TGTGCCAGTAGTCCGCCCGCCACCGGGGAGCTGTTTTTT,CASSPPATGELFF
TRBV18,NA,NA,TRBJ1-2,TGTGCCAGCTCACCGACTCTAGACGTTCACTATGGCTACACCTTC,CASSPTLDVHYGYTF
TRBV2,TRBD1,NA,TRBJ1-2,TGTGCCAGCAACGGACAGGGGGACTATGGCTACACCTTC,CASNGQGDYGYTF
TRBV29-1,NA,NA,TRBJ1-1,TGCAGCGTCGACACTGAAGCTTTCTTT,CSVDTEAFF
TRBV3-1,NA,NA,TRBJ1-5,TGTGCCAGCAGCCCCCCGGGGGGAAATCAGCCCCAGCATTTT,CASSPPGGNQPQHF
TRBV25-1,TRBD2,NA,TRBJ2-7,TGTGCCAGCAGTGACACCGGGACTATAGAATACGAGCAGTACTTC,CASSDTGTIEYEQYF
TRBV6-5,NA,NA,TRBJ1-1,TGTGCCAGCAGTTACTCGACGCCGAGGATGAGAGGGTATTCAGCCGGAGCTTTCTTT,CASSYSTPRMRGYSAGAFF
TRBV7-2,NA,NA,TRBJ2-1,TGTGCCAGCAGCTCTGTAGCGGTCAATGAGCAGTTCTTC,CASSSVAVNEQFF
TRBV2,NA,NA,TRBJ2-7,TGTGCCAGCAGGGGGGACTTGAGCTCCTACGAGCAGTACTTC,CASRGDLSSYEQYF
TRBV12-5,NA,NA,TRBJ2-6,TGTGCTAGTGGTTTGGAAAGTGGGGCCAACGTCCTGACTTTC,CASGLESGANVLTF
TRBV30,TRBD2,NA,TRBJ2-7,TGTGCCTGGAGTGTCCGCACTAGCGGGACCCGCGTTGAGCAGTACTTC,CAWSVRTSGTRVEQYF
TRBV7-2,NA,once,TRBJ1-2,TGTGCCAGCAGCGAACAGGGCGCCTTTGTCTATGGCTACACCTTC,CASSEQGAFVYGYTF
TRBV18,NA,NA,TRBJ2-7,TGTGCCAGCTCACCAGCCGGGGGGCTAGGAGAGCAGTACTTC,CASSPAGGLGEQYF
TRBV3-1,NA,NA,TRBJ1-5,TGTGCCAGCAGCCAAGGGGCAGGGATCCAGCCCCAGCATTTT,CASSQGAGIQPQHF
TRBV25-1,TRBD1,NA,TRBJ1-1,TGTGCCAGCAGCGAATGGGGACAGGGGAAGACTGAAGCTTTCTTT,CASSEWGQGKTEAFF
TRBV2,NA,NA,TRBJ2-6,TGTGCCAGCAGTGGATCGGGGCCTGGGGCCAACGTCCTGACTTTC,CASSGSGPGANVLTF
TRBV9,TRBD1,NA,TRBJ2-7,TGTGCCAGCAGCGCGGGACAGGGACCTACCTACGAGCAGTACTTC,CASSAGQGPTYEQYF
TRBV4-1,NA,NA,TRBJ1-2,TGCGCCAGCAGCCAAGCGGCAGGGAAAAACTATGGCTACACCTTC,CASSQAAGKNYGYTF
TRBV6-2/TRBV6-3,NA,once,TRBJ2-1,TGTGCCAGCAGACACCCCAGACCGAGCTCCTACAATGAGCAGTTCTTC,CASRHPRPSSYNEQFF
TRBV3-1,NA,NA,TRBJ2-2,TGTGCCAGCAGCCAGCACCTCCTTTTTATGAACACCGGGGAGCTGTTTTTT,CASSQHLLFMNTGELFF
TRBV3-1,TRBD2,NA,TRBJ2-1,TGTGCCAGCAGCCCTCGGACTAGCGGGGGGGCCATGTTCTTC,CASSPRTSGGAMFF
TRBV3-1,NA,NA,TRBJ2-1,TGTGCCAGCAGCCAAGTTGGGGGATACAATGAGCAGTTCTTC,CASSQVGGYNEQFF
TRBV12-3/TRBV12-4,TRBD2,NA,TRBJ2-3,TGTGCCAGCAGTTTAGAACTAGCGGGGACCACAGATACGCAGTATTTT,CASSLELAGTTDTQYF
TRBV28,NA,NA,TRBJ2-7,TGTGCCAGCAGTTCCGGGACCCCATCCGAGCAGTACTTC,CASSSGTPSEQYF
TRBV3-1,NA,NA,TRBJ1-1,TGTGCCAGCAGCCAAGATCCCTGGGCAGGTGAAGCTTTCTTT,CASSQDPWAGEAFF
TRBV5-4,NA,NA,TRBJ1-4,TGTGCCAGCAGCTTGGTTGGGGGCGATGAAAAACTGTTTTTT,CASSLVGGDEKLFF
TRBV6-2/TRBV6-3,NA,NA,TRBJ2-5,TGTGCCAGCAGTTACGACCCCCTTACCGAGACCCAGTACTTC,CASSYDPLTETQYF
TRBV3-1,NA,NA,TRBJ2-3,TGTGCCAGCAGCCCTCAGGGAGATACGCAGTATTTT,CASSPQGDTQYF
TRBV20-1,TRBD1,NA,TRBJ2-3,TGCAGTGCTAGATCCCGCCTCAGACAGGGGGCTGAGAGGGATACGCAGTATTTT,CSARSRLRQGAERDTQYF
TRBV18,NA,NA,TRBJ2-6,TGTGCCAGCTCACCTACCTACGGCTCTGGGGCCAACGTCCTGACTTTC,CASSPTYGSGANVLTF
TRBV6-6,NA,NA,TRBJ2-5,TGTGCCAGCAGTGTACAGGGCTGGGTAGAGACCCAGTACTTC,CASSVQGWVETQYF
TRBV20-1,NA,NA,TRBJ2-5,TGCAGTGCCGGAGGGTCCGACAGCGTACGCCAAGAGACCCAGTACTTC,CSAGGSDSVRQETQYF
TRBV4-1,NA,NA,TRBJ2-5,TGCGCCAGCAGCCAAGATCCTCGGACAGCTCCGGAGTACTTC,CASSQDPRTAPEYF
TRBV29-1,NA,NA,TRBJ1-1,TGCAGCGCCGAACAGGTCCCCAACACTGAAGCTTTCTTT,CSAEQVPNTEAFF
TRBV6-5,NA,NA,TRBJ2-1,TGTGCCAGCAGTTACTCGGCGGGCTTAGGTAATGAGCAGTTCTTC,CASSYSAGLGNEQFF
TRBV30,TRBD1,once,TRBJ2-7,TGTGCCTGGAGTAGCCGGACAGGGAACGAGCAGTACTTC,CAWSSRTGNEQYF
TRBV6-5,NA,NA,TRBJ2-5,TGTGCCAGCAGTCCAGAGAGACAGATTCAAGAGACCCAGTACTTC,CASSPERQIQETQYF
TRBV20-1,NA,once,TRBJ1-2,TGCAGTGCTAGAGGGGTCGCAGGGGCAAACTATGGCTACACCTTC,CSARGVAGANYGYTF
TRBV28,NA,NA,TRBJ1-2,TGTGCCAGCAGTTTACCGCGACAGATCTATGGCTACACCTTC,CASSLPRQIYGYTF
TRBV29-1,NA,once,TRBJ1-5,TGCAGCGTTGGACGCGACATGCATCAGCCCCAGCATTTT,CSVGRDMHQPQHF
TRBV6-5,TRBD1,NA,TRBJ1-2,TGTGCCAGCAGTCTCCGGGACAGACATGGCTACACCTTC,CASSLRDRHGYTF
TRBV7-9,TRBD1,NA,TRBJ1-2,TGTGCCAGCAGCATCCGGGACAGCTATGGCTACACCTTC,CASSIRDSYGYTF
TRBV29-1,TRBD2,NA,TRBJ2-1,TGCAGCGTTTCTATAGCGGGAGGCTCCTACAATGAGCAGTTCTTC,CSVSIAGGSYNEQFF
TRBV29-1,NA,NA,TRBJ2-1,TGCAGCGTTGAAGGGACAGTCAATGAGCAGTTCTTC,CSVEGTVNEQFF
TRBV18,NA,few,TRBJ1-2,TGTGCCAGCTCACCCGACAGGCTTAACTATGGCTACACCTTC,CASSPDRLNYGYTF